Listed below are T cell receptor beta chains from one sample, sequenced in a study of neurological immune-mediated disorders. TCRdb independently ran MiXCR on the 5' RACE reads; one entry per CDR3 protein. The sample contains tens of thousands of distinct CDR3 sequences, about 9% of which appear only once. The sequenced sample consisted of PBMCs. These receptors were collected from a man aged 50 to 59 in good health. Each CDR3 is given without its conserved first and last residue.

v_gene,j_gene,len,CDR3aa
TRBV4-3,TRBJ1-6,12,ASSQDFNSSPLH
TRBV7-2,TRBJ2-7,11,ASSSGPQFEQY
TRBV3-1,TRBJ1-2,11,ASSPQGSYGYT
TRBV20-1,TRBJ2-2,13,SARPGTGTTGELF
TRBV12-3/TRBV12-4,TRBJ2-3,9,AIYGPDTQY
TRBV20-1,TRBJ1-4,11,SARLDRDEKLF
TRBV28,TRBJ2-7,13,ASSLSTGSGYEQY
TRBV5-1,TRBJ2-5,13,ASSSTRGSRETQY
TRBV4-1,TRBJ2-1,13,ASSRTGVPYNEQF
TRBV20-1,TRBJ2-1,14,SARVPGTSVWNEQF
TRBV18,TRBJ2-5,11,ASSAGQQETQY
TRBV6-1,TRBJ2-1,11,ASEHRAYNEQF
TRBV12-3/TRBV12-4,TRBJ1-1,8,ASSHSEAF
TRBV7-2,TRBJ2-5,13,ASSSQTGNQETQY
TRBV28,TRBJ2-5,10,ASSRSQETQY
TRBV7-2,TRBJ2-5,11,ASSLAPQETQY
TRBV29-1,TRBJ2-1,14,SVEFIAGVGDNEQF
TRBV20-1,TRBJ1-2,11,SARDRQLAGYT
TRBV6-1,TRBJ2-7,12,ASSRAPNGDEQY
TRBV20-1,TRBJ2-3,16,SAPLTSGGAPSTDTQY
TRBV7-9,TRBJ1-4,16,ASTPAGSQGGRNEKLF
TRBV18,TRBJ2-1,14,ASSKGGTSPSDEQF
TRBV20-1,TRBJ1-5,11,SAVSGASQPQH
TRBV27,TRBJ2-1,12,ASSFSQGYNEQF
TRBV5-1,TRBJ2-1,15,ASSLVLAGGSHNEQF
TRBV6-2/TRBV6-3,TRBJ2-7,13,ASRSGLAGLYEQY
TRBV7-2,TRBJ2-1,12,ASSYRGLSNEQF
TRBV7-8,TRBJ1-5,14,ASSPQGTGSNQPQH
TRBV30,TRBJ2-3,11,AWERQSTDTQY
TRBV7-2,TRBJ2-3,13,ASSPRLAGADTQY
TRBV14,TRBJ2-7,12,ASSPRQGYYEQY
TRBV3-1,TRBJ2-7,11,ASSLRNGYEQY
TRBV2,TRBJ1-4,13,ATILRTVGNEKLF
TRBV5-1,TRBJ2-7,11,ASSLTTGSKEY
TRBV6-2/TRBV6-3,TRBJ1-2,11,ASRTDTLDGYT
TRBV12-3/TRBV12-4,TRBJ1-1,14,ASSPGQGTLNTEAF
TRBV4-3,TRBJ2-1,13,ASSQGGGSYNEQF
TRBV29-1,TRBJ2-1,13,SVDGLAGDHNEQF
TRBV15,TRBJ1-1,15,ATSRDLSAASNTEAF